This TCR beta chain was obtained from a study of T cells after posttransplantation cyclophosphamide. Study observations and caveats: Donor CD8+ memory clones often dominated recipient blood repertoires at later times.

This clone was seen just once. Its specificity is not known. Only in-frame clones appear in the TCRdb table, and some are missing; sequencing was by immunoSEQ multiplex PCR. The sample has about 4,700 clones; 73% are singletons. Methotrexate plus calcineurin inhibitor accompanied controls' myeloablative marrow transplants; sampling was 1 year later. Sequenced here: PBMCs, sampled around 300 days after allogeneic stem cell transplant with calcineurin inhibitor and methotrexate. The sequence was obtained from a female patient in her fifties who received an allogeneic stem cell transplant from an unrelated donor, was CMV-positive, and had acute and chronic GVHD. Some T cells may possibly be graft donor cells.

The CDR3 reads CASSYQGGAEAFF. In DNA, the CDR3 is TGTGCCAGCAGTTACCAGGGCGGGGCTGAAGCTTTCTTT. The V call is TRBV6-5, the J call TRBJ1-1; TRBD1 is a possible D gene (5 bases). The CDR3 contains 13 residues. From germline, CDR1 is MNHEY and CDR2 SVGAGI. V was cut by 2 bases and J by 6 bases, with 10 bases left in between.